The 11 T cell receptor beta chains below were found in one sample sequenced in a study of T cell responses to AZD1222 COVID-19 vaccine. Some clones are missing from TCRdb's copy, which holds only in-frame ones; the method was immunoSEQ multiplex PCR. This sample has around 99,000 clones; around 90% occur once, and the top ten carry 6% to 7%. Sequencing used peripheral blood, obtained on day 0 of AZD1222 vaccination. The receptor source for this set is an adult in good health.

This chain connects TRBV19 to TRBJ1-1, with 8 bases lining up with TRBD1. J gave up 3 bases and V 3 bases, and 3 bases lay outside the gene matches. This CDR3 contains 14 residues. Germline CDR1 LNHDA, CDR2 SQIVND (reference sequence). The CDR3 nucleotides read TGTGCCAGTAGTATCCTCAGGGGGCACACTGAAGCTTTCTTT. Residues: CASSILRGHTEAFF.

The rearrangement uses TRBV7-9 and TRBJ1-2, with no clear D. The V end lost 1 base, the J end lost 4 bases, and 10 bases lay between the germline ends. The CDR3 loop spans 14 amino acids. Germline loops: CDR1 SEHNR, CDR2 FQNEAQ (reference sequence). The CDR3 reads CASSLELGSYGYTF. The CDR3 DNA reads TGTGCCAGCAGCTTAGAACTGGGGTCCTATGGCTACACCTTC.

The genes are TRBV6-6 and TRBJ2-1; D gene uncertain. Germline-derived CDR1 and CDR2 are MNHNY and SVGAGI (reference sequence). Trimming stripped 7 bases from V and 10 bases from J, with 20 bases between. CDR3 size: 14 residues. This chain's CDR3 is CASTPTLGLEEQFF. For the CDR3, the DNA is TGTGCCAGCACCCCGACGCTGGGTCTGGAGGAGCAGTTCTTC.

The chain uses TRBV29-1 and TRBJ2-7, with D uncertain. The germline V gene encodes CDR1 SQVTM and CDR2 ANQGSEA. The CDR3 consists of 15 residues. The ends were cut back, 6 bases at V and 2 bases at J, with 20 bases in the middle. CDR3: CSVAPWVPGAYEQYF. In DNA form, the CDR3 reads TGCAGCGTAGCGCCGTGGGTCCCTGGCGCCTACGAGCAGTACTTC.

This clone has just a few counts. The chain carries TRBV3-1 (or the pseudogene TRBV3-2) and TRBJ2-2; TRBD2 matches at 10 bases. Germline CDR1 LGHDT, CDR2 YNNKEL (reference sequence). The CDR3 is made up of 19 amino acids. Trimming cost V 1 base and J 1 base; bases outside gene matches: 9. CDR3 DNA: TGTGCCAGCAGCCAAGGACGGGGACTAGCGAGAAAGAACACCGGGGAGCTGTTTTTT. Residues: CASSQGRGLARKNTGELFF.

The chain couples TRBV12-3 or TRBV12-4 to TRBJ1-2; D is undetermined. The ends were cut back, 5 bases at V and 0 bases at J, with 7 bases in the middle. This CDR3 comprises 13 residues. CDR3 amino acids: CASSPEANYGYTF. The CDR3 DNA follows: TGTGCCAGCAGTCCGGAGGCTAACTATGGCTACACCTTC.

The gene calls are TRBV7-8 and TRBJ2-5, with D possibly being TRBD1 (5 bases). Germline CDR1 and CDR2: SGHVS and FQNEAQ. V lost 5 bases and J lost 5, with 18 bases in between. The CDR3 extends over 15 amino acids. The CDR3 nucleotides are TGTGCCAGCAGCATAAGACAGCACTCCCGGGAGACCCAGTACTTC. It encodes CASSIRQHSRETQYF.

The rearrangement uses TRBV19 and TRBJ1-2; 8 bases align to TRBD1. J lost 4 bases, V lost 4 bases, and 8 bases had no gene match. The CDR3 length is 15 residues. Germline values: CDR1 LNHDA, CDR2 SQIVND (reference sequence). The DNA for the CDR3 is TGTGCCAGTAGTAAAGGACAGGGTAGGGGCTATGGCTACACCTTC. Its translation: CASSKGQGRGYGYTF.

This clone was seen once. This rearrangement joins TRBV19 to TRBJ2-3, with 8 bases that match TRBD2. CDR1 LNHDA and CDR2 SQIVND come from the germline V gene (reference sequence). The CDR3 length is 17 residues. Trimming removed 5 bases from V and 3 bases from J; junction bases left unmatched: 13. In DNA, the CDR3 is TGTGCCAGTAGTCGAACGGGAGGGCCGATAGGTACAGATACGCAGTATTTT. Protein: CASSRTGGPIGTDTQYF. The full variable domain, rest sourced from reference TRBV19 and TRBJ2-3, is DGGITQSPKYLFRKEGQNVTLSCEQNLNHDAMYWYRQDPGQGLRLIYYSQIVNDFQKGDIAEGYSVSREKKESFPLTVTSAQKNPTAFYLCASSRTGGPIGTDTQYFGPGTRLTVL.

The chain joins TRBV28 to TRBJ1-2; 8 bases line up with TRBD1. The germline gives CDR1 MDHEN, CDR2 SYDVKM. Trimming took 4 bases from V and 4 from J; bases not matched to a gene: 8. CDR3 length: 15 residues. CDR3 sequence reads: CASSSPGTGPYGYTF. Here the CDR3 DNA reads TGTGCCAGCAGTTCGCCCGGGACAGGTCCCTATGGCTACACCTTC.

The CDR3 loop is CAWSVPSFGSNQPQHF. DNA for the CDR3: TGTGCCTGGAGTGTACCTTCGTTTGGGAGCAATCAGCCCCAGCATTTT. The rearrangement links TRBV30 to TRBJ1-5; no firm D call. CDR3 length equals 16 residues. Germline values: CDR1 GTSNPN, CDR2 SVGIG (reference sequence). V lost 0 bases and J lost 1, with 13 bases in between.